The sequence of this TCR beta chain was determined in a study of T-cell reconstitution after alpha-beta-depleted transplantation in children. Study outcomes and limitations: Several patients had high TCRbeta diversity at day 60; it came from surviving recipient T cells and thymic progenitors. Several hundred expanded graft clones reportedly supplied alpha-beta T cells about two months after transplant. The main origin of T-cell counts and diversity one year after transplant was newly produced T cells.

Details on this clonotype: Its target is unknown.

V lost 9 bases and J lost 4, with 16 bases in between. From germline, CDR1 is KGHDR and CDR2 SFDVKD. The CDR3 is made up of 14 amino acids. Unique molecular identifiers were used in preparing the TCRbeta library. A single record per CDR3 protein comes from TCRdb applying MiXCR to the PCR reads. The sample includes just over 950,000 distinct CDR3 sequences, roughly 29% of them seen just once. The starting material was PBMCs, mostly from graft donor cells, obtained 360 days after TCRalphabeta/CD19-depleted stem cell transplant. This chain links TRBV24-1 with TRBJ2-3; TRBD1 is a possible D gene (5 bases). This receptor was taken from a boy under two years old who had a stem cell transplant for SCID, so the T cells may come from the graft donor. This chain's CDR3 is CATGAQGNADTQYF. The CDR3 nucleotides are TGTGCCACCGGTGCCCAGGGAAACGCAGATACGCAGTATTTT.